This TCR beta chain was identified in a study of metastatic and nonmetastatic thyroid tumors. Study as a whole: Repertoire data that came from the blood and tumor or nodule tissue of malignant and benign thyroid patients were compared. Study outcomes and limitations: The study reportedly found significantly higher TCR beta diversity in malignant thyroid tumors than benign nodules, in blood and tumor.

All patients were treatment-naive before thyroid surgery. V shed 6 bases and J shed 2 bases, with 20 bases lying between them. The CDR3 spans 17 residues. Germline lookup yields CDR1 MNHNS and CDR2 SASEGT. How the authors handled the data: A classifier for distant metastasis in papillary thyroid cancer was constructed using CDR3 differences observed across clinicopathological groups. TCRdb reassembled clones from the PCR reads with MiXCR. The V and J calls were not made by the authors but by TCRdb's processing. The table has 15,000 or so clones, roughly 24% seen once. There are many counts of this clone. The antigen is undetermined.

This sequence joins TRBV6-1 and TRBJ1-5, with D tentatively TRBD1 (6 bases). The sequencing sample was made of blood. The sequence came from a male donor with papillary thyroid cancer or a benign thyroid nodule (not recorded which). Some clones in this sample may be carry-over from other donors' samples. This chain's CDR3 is CASSEKGVGTGNQPQHF. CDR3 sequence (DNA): TGTGCCAGCAGCGAGAAGGGGGTCGGGACGGGCAATCAGCCCCAGCATTTT.